The entry below gives a single T cell receptor (beta chain) sequence along with its context. The data were obtained in a study of PD-L1 blockade in urothelial cancer. At the level of the study: Patients, treated from about 2014 onward, received atezolizumab 1,200 mg intravenously every 3 weeks.

Profiling relied on immunoSEQ multiplex PCR, and the TCRdb table lists in-frame clones only, not all of them. Found here are tens of thousands of clones, about 88% of them singletons; the top ten hold around 10%. CDR3 length: 14 residues. Germline V CDR1 and CDR2: SGHNT, YENEEA. The V gene lost 4 bases and the J gene lost 1 base, with 8 bases spanning the gap. The time point: peripheral blood 6 weeks after treatment start. The sequencing used PBMCs, collected around atezolizumab (anti-PD-L1) treatment. The J gene is TRBJ2-1, the V gene TRBV11-3; TRBD2 might be the D (6 bases). The sequence derives from a man in his fifties or sixties with urothelial cancer. The CDR3 region is CASSSRGSYNEQFF. CDR3 bases: TGTGCCAGCAGCTCCCGGGGGTCCTACAATGAGCAGTTCTTC.